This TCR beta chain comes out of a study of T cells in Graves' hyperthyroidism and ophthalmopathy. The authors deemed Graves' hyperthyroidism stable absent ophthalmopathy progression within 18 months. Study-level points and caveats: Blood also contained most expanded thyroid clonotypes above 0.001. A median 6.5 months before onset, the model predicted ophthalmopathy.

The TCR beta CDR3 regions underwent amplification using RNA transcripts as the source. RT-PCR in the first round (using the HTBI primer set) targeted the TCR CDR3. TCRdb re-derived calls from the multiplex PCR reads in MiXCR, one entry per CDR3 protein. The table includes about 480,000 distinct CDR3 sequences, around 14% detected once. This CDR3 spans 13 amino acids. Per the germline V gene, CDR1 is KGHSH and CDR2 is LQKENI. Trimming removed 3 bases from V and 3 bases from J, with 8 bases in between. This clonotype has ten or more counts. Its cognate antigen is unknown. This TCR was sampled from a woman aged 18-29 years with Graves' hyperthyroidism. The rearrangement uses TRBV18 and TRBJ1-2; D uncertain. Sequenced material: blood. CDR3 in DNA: TGTGCCAGCTCACCGGGGAGTGACTATGGCTACACCTTC. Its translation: CASSPGSDYGYTF.